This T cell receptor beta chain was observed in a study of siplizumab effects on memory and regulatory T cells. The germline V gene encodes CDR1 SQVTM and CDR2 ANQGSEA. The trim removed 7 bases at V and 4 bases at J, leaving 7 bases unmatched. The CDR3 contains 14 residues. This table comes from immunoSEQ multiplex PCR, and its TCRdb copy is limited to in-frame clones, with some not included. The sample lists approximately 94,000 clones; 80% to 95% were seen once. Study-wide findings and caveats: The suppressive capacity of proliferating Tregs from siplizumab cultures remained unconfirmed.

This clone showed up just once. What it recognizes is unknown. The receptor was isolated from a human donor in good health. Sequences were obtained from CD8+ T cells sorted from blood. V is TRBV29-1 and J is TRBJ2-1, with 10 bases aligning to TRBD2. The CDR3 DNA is TGCAGCGAGGGAGAAGCGGGAGGGTACAATGAGCAGTTCTTC. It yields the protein CSEGEAGGYNEQFF.